This TCR beta chain came from a study of blood T cell repertoires in COVID-19. The data were produced by immunoSEQ multiplex PCR, yet TCRdb's version contains in-frame clones alone and is incomplete. The sample lists about 300,000 clones; under 90% were seen once. The CDR3 runs to 14 residues. Germline V CDR1 and CDR2: SGHRS, YFSETQ. J was trimmed by 6 bases and V by 5 bases; bases with no gene match: 4. This receptor was identified in a woman in her forties or fifties who had been exposed to COVID-19. This sequence joins TRBV5-1 and TRBJ2-2; 10 bases fit TRBD1. The material sequenced was PBMCs or T cells enriched from blood (not recorded which). CDR3 loop: CASRGQGTSGELFF. The DNA of the CDR3 is TGCGCCAGCAGGGGACAGGGGACGTCCGGGGAGCTGTTTTTT. Supplemented by reference TRBV5-1 and TRBJ2-2, the full variable domain reads KAGVTQTPRYLIKTRGQQVTLSCSPISGHRSVSWYQQTPGQGLQFLFEYFSETQRNKGNFPGRFSGRQFSNSRSEMNVSTLELGDSALYLCASRGQGTSGELFFGEGSRLTVL.